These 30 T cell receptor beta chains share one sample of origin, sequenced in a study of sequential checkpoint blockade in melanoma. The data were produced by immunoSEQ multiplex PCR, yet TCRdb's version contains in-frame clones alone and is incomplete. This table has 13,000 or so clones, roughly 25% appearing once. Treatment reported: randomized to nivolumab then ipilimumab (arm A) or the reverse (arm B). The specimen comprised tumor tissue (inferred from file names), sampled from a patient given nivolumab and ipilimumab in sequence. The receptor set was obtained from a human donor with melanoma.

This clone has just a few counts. CDR3 sequence (DNA): TGCGCCAGCAGCCCGACCGATACCTACAATGAGCAGTTCTTC. This translates into CASSPTDTYNEQFF. The chain recombines TRBV4-1 with TRBJ2-1; D gene ambiguous. CDR1 is MGHRA, CDR2 YSYEKL, per germline. This CDR3 has 14 residues. Trimming removed 4 bases at V and 2 bases at J, with 9 bases between.

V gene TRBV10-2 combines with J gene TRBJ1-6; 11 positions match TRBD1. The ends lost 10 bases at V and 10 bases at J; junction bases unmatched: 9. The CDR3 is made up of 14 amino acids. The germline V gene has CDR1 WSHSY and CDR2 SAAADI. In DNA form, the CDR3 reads TGCGCCACGCTTGGCCGGGACAGGGGGTCACCCCTCCACTTT. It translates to CATLGRDRGSPLHF.

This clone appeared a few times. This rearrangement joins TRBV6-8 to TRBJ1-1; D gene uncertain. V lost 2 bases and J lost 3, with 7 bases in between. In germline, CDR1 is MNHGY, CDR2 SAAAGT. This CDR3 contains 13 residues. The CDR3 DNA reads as TGTGCCAGCAGTTACAATGTGGACACTGAAGCTTTCTTT. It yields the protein CASSYNVDTEAFF.

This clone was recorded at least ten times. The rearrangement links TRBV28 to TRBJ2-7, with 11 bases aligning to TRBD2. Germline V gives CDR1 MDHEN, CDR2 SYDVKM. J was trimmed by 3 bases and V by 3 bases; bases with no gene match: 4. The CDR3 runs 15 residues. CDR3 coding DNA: TGTGCCAGCAGTTTTGGCCTAGCGGGGGGCTACGAGCAGTACGTC. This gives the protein CASSFGLAGGYEQYV.

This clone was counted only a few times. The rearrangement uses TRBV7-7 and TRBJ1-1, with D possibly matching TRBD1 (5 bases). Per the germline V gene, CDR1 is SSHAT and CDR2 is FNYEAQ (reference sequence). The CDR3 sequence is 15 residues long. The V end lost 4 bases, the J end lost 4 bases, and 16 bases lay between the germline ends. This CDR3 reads CASSYGTPMGTEAFF. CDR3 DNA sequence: TGTGCCAGCAGCTACGGGACGCCAATGGGCACTGAAGCTTTCTTT.

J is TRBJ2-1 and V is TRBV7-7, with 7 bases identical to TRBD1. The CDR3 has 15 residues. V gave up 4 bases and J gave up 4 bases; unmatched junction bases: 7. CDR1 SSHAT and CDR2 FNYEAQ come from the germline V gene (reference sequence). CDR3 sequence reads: CASSSKGAGYNEQFF. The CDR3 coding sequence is TGTGCCAGCAGCTCCAAGGGGGCAGGTTACAATGAGCAGTTCTTC.

For the CDR3, the DNA is TGTGCCAGCAGTTACTTCGGGACGACCTATGGCTACACCTTC. It codes for CASSYFGTTYGYTF. J is TRBJ1-2 and V is TRBV6-8, with D possibly being TRBD1 (5 bases). The CDR3 extends over 14 amino acids. Germline CDR1 is MNHGY and CDR2 is SAAAGT. V gave up 1 base and J gave up 4 bases, with 10 bases separating them.

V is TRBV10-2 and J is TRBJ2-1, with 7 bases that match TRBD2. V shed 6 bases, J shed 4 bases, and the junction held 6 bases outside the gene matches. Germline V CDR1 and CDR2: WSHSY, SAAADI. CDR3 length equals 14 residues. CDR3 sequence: CASRRTSRYNEQFF. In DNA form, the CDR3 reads TGCGCCAGCAGGAGGACTAGTAGGTACAATGAGCAGTTCTTC.

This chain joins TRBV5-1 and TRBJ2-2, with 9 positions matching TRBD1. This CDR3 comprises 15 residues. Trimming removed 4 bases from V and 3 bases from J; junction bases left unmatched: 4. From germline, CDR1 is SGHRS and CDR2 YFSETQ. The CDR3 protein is CASSVQGAHTGELFF. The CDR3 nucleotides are TGCGCCAGCAGCGTACAGGGGGCGCACACCGGGGAGCTGTTTTTT. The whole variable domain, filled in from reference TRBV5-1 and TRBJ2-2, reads KAGVTQTPRYLIKTRGQQVTLSCSPISGHRSVSWYQQTPGQGLQFLFEYFSETQRNKGNFPGRFSGRQFSNSRSEMNVSTLELGDSALYLCASSVQGAHTGELFFGEGSRLTVL.

For the CDR3, the DNA is TGTGCCAGCAGTATACGATTAGCAGGGGGGTTAGAAGCTTTCTTT. Encoded protein: CASSIRLAGGLEAFF. The gene calls are TRBV28 and TRBJ1-1, with 7 bases fitting TRBD1. Germline-derived CDR1 and CDR2 are MDHEN and SYDVKM. V shed 5 bases, J shed 8 bases, and the junction held 14 bases outside the gene matches. The CDR3 loop spans 15 amino acids.

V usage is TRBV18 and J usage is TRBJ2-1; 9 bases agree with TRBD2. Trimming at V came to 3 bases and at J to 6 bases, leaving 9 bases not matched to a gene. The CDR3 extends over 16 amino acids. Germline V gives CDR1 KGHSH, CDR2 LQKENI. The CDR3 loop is CASSPPSGVSSNEQFF. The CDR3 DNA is TGTGCCAGCTCACCCCCTAGCGGGGTGAGTTCCAATGAGCAGTTCTTC.

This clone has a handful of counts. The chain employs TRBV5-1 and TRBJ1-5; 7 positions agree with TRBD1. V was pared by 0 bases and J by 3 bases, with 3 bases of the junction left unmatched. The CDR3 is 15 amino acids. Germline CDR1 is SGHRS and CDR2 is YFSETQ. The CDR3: CASSLGDSANQPQHF. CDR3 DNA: TGCGCCAGCAGCTTGGGGGACAGTGCCAATCAGCCCCAGCATTTT.

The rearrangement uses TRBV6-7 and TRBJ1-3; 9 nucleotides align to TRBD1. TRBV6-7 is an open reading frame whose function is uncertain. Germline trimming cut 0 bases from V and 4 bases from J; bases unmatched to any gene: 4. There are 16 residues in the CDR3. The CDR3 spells CASSYSTGGSGNTIYF. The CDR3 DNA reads TGTGCCAGCAGTTACTCGACAGGGGGATCAGGAAACACCATATATTTT.

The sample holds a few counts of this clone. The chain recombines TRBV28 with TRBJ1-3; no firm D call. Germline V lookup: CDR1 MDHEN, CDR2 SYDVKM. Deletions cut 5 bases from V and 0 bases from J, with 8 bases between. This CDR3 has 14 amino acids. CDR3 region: CASSHTNSGNTIYF. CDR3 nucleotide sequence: TGTGCCAGCAGTCACACGAACTCTGGAAACACCATATATTTT.

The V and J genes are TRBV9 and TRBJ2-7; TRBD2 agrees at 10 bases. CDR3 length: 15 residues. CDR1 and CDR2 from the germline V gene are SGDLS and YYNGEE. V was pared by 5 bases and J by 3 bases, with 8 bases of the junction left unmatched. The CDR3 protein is CASSEVLAGFYEQYF. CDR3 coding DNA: TGTGCCAGCAGTGAGGTACTAGCGGGGTTCTACGAGCAGTACTTC.

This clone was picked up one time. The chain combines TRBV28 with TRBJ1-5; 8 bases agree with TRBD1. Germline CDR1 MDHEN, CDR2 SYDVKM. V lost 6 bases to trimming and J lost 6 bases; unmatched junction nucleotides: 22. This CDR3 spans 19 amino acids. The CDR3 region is CASRMFQDREGSVIQPQHF. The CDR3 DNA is TGTGCCAGCAGGATGTTTCAGGACAGGGAGGGTTCTGTGATTCAGCCCCAGCATTTT. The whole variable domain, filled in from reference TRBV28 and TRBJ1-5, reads DVKVTQSSRYLVKRTGEKVFLECVQDMDHENMFWYRQDPGLGLRLIYFSYDVKMKEKGDIPEGYSVSREKKERFSLILESASTNQTSMYLCASRMFQDREGSVIQPQHFGDGTRLSIL.

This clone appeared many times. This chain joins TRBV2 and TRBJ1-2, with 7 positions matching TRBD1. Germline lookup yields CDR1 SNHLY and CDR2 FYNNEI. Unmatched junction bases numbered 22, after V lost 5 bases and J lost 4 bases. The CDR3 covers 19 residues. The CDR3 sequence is CASSQIPGQTWGLPYGYTF. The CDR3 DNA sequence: TGTGCCAGCAGTCAAATACCGGGACAGACCTGGGGACTTCCCTATGGCTACACCTTC. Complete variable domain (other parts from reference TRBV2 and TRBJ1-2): EPEVTQTPSHQVTQMGQEVILRCVPISNHLYFYWYRQILGQKVEFLVSFYNNEISEKSEIFDDQFSVERPDGSNFTLKIRSTKLEDSAMYFCASSQIPGQTWGLPYGYTFGSGTRLTVV.

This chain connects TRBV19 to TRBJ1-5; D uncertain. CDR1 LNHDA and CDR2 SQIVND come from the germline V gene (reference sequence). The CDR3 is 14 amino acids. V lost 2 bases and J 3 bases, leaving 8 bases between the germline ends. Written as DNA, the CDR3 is TGTGCCAGTAGTATAATCTCTGACAATCAGCCCCAGCATTTT. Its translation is CASSIISDNQPQHF.

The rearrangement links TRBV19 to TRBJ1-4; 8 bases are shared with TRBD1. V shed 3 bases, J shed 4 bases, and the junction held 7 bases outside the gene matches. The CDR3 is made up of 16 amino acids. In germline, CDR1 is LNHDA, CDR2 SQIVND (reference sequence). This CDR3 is CASSIRQGAINEKLFF. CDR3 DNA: TGTGCCAGTAGTATTCGGCAGGGGGCGATTAATGAAAAACTGTTTTTT.

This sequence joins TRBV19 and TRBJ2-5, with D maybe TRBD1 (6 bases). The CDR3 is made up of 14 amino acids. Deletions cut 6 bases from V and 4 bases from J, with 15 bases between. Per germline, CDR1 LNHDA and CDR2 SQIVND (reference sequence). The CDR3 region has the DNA TGTGCCAGTAGCCCAGGGGATCGTGGAGAGACCCAGTACTTC. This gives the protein CASSPGDRGETQYF.

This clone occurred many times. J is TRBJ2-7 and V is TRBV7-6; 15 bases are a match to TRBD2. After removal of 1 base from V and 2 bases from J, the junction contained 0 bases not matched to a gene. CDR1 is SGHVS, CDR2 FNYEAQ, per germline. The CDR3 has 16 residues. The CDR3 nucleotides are TGTGCCAGCAGCTTAGGGACTAGCGGGGGGGCCTACGAGCAGTACTTC. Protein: CASSLGTSGGAYEQYF.

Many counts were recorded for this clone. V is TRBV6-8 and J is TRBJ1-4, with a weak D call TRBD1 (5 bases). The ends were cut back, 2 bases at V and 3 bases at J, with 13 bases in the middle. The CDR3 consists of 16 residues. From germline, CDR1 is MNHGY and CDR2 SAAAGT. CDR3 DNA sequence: TGTGCCAGCAGTTACCGACCAAAGGGACCTAATGAAAAACTGTTTTTT. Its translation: CASSYRPKGPNEKLFF.

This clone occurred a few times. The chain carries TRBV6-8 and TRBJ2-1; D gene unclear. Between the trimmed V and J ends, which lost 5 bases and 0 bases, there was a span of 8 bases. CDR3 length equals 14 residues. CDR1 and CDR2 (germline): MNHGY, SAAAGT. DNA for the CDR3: TGTGCCAGCAGTACAGCTGTCTCCTACAATGAGCAGTTCTTC. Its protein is CASSTAVSYNEQFF.

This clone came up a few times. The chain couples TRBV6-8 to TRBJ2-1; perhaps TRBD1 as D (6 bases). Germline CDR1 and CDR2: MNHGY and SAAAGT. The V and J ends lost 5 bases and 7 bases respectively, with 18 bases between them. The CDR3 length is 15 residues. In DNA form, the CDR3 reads TGTGCCAGCAGTCCTCCACAGGGTGTGGTGAATGAGCAGTTCTTC. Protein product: CASSPPQGVVNEQFF.

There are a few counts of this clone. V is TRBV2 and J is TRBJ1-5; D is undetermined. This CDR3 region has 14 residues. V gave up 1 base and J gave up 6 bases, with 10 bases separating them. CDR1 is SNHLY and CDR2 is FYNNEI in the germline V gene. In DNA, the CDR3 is TGTGCCAGCAGTGAAGGGGCAGCGGGTCAGCCCCAGCATTTT. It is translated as CASSEGAAGQPQHF.

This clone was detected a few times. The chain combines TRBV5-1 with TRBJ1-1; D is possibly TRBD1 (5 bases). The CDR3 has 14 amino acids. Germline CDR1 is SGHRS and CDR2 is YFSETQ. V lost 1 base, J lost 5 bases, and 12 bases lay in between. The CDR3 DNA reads TGCGCCAGCAGCTTGTTGAGGGGAGAGACTGAAGCTTTCTTT. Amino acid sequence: CASSLLRGETEAFF.

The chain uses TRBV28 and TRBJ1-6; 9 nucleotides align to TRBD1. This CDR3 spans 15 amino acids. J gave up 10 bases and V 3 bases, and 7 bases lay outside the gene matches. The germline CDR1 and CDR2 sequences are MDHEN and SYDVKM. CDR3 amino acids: CASSFKRTGESPLHF. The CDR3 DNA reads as TGTGCCAGCAGTTTTAAAAGGACAGGGGAATCACCCCTCCACTTT. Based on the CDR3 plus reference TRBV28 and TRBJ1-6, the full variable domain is DVKVTQSSRYLVKRTGEKVFLECVQDMDHENMFWYRQDPGLGLRLIYFSYDVKMKEKGDIPEGYSVSREKKERFSLILESASTNQTSMYLCASSFKRTGESPLHFGNGTRLTVT.

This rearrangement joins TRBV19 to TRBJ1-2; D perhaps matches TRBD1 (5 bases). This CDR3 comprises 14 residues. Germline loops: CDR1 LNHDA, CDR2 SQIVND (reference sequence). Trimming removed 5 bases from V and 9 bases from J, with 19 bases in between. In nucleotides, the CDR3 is TGTGCCAGTAGTCCCTGGGACGGTTGGCCCCGCTACACCTTC. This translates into CASSPWDGWPRYTF.

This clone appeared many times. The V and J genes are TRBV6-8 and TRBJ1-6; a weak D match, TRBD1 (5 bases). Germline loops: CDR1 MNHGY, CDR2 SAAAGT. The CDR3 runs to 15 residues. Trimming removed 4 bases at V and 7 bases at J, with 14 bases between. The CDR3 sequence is CASSSTGTGNSPLHF. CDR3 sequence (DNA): TGTGCCAGCAGTTCCACCGGGACGGGAAATTCACCCCTCCACTTT.

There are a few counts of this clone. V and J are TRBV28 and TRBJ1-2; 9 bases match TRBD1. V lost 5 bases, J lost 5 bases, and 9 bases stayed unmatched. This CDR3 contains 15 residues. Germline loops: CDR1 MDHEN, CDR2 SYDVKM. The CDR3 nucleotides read TGTGCCAGCAGTCGTCCGGGACAGGGACGGTATGGCTACACCTTC. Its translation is CASSRPGQGRYGYTF.